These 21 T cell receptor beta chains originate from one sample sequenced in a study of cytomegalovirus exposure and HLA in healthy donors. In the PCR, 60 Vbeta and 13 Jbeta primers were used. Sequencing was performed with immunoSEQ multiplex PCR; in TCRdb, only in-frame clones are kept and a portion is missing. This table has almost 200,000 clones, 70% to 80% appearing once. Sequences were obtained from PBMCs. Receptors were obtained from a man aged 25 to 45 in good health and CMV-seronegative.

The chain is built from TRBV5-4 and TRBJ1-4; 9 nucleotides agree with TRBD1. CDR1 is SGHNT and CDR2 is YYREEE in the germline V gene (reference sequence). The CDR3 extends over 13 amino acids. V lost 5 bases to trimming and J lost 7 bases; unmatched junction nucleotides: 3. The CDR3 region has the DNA TGTGCCAGCAGGGACAGGGGATCTGAAAAACTGTTTTTT. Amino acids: CASRDRGSEKLFF.

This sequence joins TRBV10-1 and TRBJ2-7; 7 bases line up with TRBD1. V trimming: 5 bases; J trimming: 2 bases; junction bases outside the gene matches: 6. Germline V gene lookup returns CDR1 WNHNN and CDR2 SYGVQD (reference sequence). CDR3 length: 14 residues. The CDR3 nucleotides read TGCGCCAGCAGTAATCGAGGGGGCCCCTACGAGCAGTACTTC. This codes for CASSNRGGPYEQYF.

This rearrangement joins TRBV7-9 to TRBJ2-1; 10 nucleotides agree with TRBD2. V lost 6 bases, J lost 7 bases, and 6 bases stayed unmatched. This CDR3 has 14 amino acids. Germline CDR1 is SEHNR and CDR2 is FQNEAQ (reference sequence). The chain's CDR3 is CASRAGGARNEQFF. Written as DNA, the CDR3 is TGTGCCAGCAGAGCGGGAGGGGCCCGAAATGAGCAGTTCTTC.

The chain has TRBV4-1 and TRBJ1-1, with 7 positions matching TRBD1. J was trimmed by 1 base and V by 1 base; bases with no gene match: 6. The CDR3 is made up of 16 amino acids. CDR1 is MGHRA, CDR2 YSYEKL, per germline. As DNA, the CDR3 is TGCGCCAGCAGCCAAGGCCTCCAGGGGGGGAACACTGAAGCTTTCTTT. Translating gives CASSQGLQGGNTEAFF.

As DNA, the CDR3 is TGTGCCAGCAGTGAATATACCGCGGGGAGCGGTGGAAACACCATATATTTT. It specifies CASSEYTAGSGGNTIYF. V usage is TRBV25-1 and J usage is TRBJ1-3, with D hard to call. Trimming took 0 bases from V and 3 from J, leaving 15 bases between them. The CDR3 spans 17 residues. Per germline, CDR1 MGHDK and CDR2 SYGVNS.

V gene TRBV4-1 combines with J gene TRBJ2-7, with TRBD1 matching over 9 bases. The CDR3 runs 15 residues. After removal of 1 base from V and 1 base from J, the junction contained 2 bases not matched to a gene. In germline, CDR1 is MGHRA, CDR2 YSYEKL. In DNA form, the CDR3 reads TGCGCCAGCAGCCAAGGGGACAGGGAATCCTACGAGCAGTACTTC. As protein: CASSQGDRESYEQYF.

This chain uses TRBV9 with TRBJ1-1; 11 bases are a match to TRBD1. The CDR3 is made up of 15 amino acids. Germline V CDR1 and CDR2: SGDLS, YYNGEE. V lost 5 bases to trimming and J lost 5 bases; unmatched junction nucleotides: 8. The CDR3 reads CASSTGTGGGTEAFF. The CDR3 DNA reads TGTGCCAGCAGTACCGGGACAGGGGGAGGGACTGAAGCTTTCTTT.

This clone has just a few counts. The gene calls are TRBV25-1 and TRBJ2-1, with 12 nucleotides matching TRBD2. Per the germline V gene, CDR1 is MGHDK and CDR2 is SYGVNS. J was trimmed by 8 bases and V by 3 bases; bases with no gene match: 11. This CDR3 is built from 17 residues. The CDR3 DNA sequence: TGTGCCAGCAGTGACTCCCTCACTAGCGGGAGGAAAGATGAGCAGTTCTTC. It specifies CASSDSLTSGRKDEQFF.

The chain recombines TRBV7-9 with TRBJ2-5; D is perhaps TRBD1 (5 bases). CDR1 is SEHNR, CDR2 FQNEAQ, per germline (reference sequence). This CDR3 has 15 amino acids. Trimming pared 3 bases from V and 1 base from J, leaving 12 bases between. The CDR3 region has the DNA TGTGCCAGCAGCTTCGCCAGGGCCCCCCAAGAGACCCAGTACTTC. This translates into CASSFARAPQETQYF.

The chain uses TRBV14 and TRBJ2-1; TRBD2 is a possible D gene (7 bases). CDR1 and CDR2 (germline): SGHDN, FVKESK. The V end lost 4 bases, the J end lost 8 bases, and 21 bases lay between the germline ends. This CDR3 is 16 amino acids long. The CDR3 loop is CASSRGGGFSRDEQFF. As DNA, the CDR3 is TGTGCCAGCAGCCGGGGGGGCGGCTTTTCGAGGGATGAGCAGTTCTTC.

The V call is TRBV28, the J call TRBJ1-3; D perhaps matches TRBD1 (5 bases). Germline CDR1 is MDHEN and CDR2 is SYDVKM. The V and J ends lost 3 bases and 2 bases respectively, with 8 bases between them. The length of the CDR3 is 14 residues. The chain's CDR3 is CASSFQGTGNTIYF. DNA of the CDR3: TGTGCCAGCAGTTTCCAGGGAACTGGAAACACCATATATTTT.

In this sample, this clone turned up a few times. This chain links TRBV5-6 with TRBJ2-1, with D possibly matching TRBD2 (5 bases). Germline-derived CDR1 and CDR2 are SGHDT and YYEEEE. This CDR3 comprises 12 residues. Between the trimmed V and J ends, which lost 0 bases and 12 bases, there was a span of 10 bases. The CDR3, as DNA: TGTGCCAGCAGCTTGGCGTCGGGAAGGCAGTTCTTC. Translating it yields CASSLASGRQFF.

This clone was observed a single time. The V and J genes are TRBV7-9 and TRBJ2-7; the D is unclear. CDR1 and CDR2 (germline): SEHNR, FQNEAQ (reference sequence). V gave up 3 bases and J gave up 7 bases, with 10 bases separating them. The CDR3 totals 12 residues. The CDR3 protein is CASSLDVGEQYF. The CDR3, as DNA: TGTGCCAGCAGCTTGGATGTCGGGGAGCAGTACTTC. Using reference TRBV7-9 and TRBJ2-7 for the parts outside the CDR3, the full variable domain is DTGVSQNPRHKITKRGQNVTFRCDPISEHNRLYWYRQTLGQGPEFLTYFQNEAQLEKSRLLSDRFSAERPKGSFSTLEIQRTEQGDSAMYLCASSLDVGEQYFGPGTRLTVT.

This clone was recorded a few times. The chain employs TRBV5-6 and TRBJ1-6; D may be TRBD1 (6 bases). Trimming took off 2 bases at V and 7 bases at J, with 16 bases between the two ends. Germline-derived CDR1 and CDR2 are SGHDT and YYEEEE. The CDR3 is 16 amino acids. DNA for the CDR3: TGTGCCAGCAGCTTAGGTTCCGGGACAACGAATTCACCCCTCCACTTT. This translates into CASSLGSGTTNSPLHF.

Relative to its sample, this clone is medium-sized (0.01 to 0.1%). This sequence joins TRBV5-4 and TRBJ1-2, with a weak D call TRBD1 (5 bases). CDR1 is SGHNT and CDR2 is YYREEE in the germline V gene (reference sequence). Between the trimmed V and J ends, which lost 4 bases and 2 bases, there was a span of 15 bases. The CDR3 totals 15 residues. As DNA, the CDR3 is TGTGCCAGCAGCGACGGGGTGGAGGGGAACTATGGCTACACCTTC. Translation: CASSDGVEGNYGYTF.

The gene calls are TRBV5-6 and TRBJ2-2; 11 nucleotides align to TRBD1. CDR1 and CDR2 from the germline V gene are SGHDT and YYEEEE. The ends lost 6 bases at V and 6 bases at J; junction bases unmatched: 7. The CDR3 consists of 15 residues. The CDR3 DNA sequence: TGTGCCAGCAACGCCGGGACAGGGGGTTCCGGGGAGCTGTTTTTT. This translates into CASNAGTGGSGELFF. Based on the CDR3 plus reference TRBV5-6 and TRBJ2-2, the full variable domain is DAGVTQSPTHLIKTRGQQVTLRCSPKSGHDTVSWYQQALGQGPQFIFQYYEEEERQRGNFPDRFSGHQFPNYSSELNVNALLLGDSALYLCASNAGTGGSGELFFGEGSRLTVL.

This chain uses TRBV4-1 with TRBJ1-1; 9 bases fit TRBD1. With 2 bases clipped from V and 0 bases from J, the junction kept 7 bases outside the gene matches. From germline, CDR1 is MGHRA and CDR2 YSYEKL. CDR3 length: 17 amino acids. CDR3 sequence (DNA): TGCGCCAGCAGCCAACTTGGACAGGGGACGATGAACACTGAAGCTTTCTTT. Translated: CASSQLGQGTMNTEAFF.

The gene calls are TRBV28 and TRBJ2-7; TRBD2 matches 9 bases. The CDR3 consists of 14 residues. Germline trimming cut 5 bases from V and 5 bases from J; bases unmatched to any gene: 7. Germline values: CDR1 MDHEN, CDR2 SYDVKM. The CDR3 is CASSVSGSRNEQYF. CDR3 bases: TGTGCCAGCAGTGTTAGCGGGAGCAGAAACGAGCAGTACTTC. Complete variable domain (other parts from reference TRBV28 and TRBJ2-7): DVKVTQSSRYLVKRTGEKVFLECVQDMDHENMFWYRQDPGLGLRLIYFSYDVKMKEKGDIPEGYSVSREKKERFSLILESASTNQTSMYLCASSVSGSRNEQYFGPGTRLTVT.

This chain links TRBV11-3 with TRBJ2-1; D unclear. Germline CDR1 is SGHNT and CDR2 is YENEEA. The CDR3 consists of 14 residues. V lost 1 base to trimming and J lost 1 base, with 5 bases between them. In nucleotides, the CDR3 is TGTGCCAGCAGCTTAGGCGGATCCTACAATGAGCAGTTCTTC. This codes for CASSLGGSYNEQFF.

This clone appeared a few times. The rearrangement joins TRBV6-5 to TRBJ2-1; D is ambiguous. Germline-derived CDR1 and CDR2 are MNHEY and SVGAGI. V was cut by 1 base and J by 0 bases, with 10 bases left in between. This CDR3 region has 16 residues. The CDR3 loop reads CASSYFWSSSYNEQFF. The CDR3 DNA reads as TGTGCCAGCAGTTACTTCTGGTCTAGCTCCTACAATGAGCAGTTCTTC.

CDR3 sequence: CASSLRQGRSYEQYF. Written as DNA, the CDR3 is TGTGCCAGCAGCCTAAGACAGGGACGCTCCTACGAGCAGTACTTC. This sequence joins TRBV7-6 and TRBJ2-7; TRBD1 matches at 7 bases. V was clipped by 5 bases and J by 0 bases; unmatched bases: 7. The CDR3 spans 15 residues. The germline CDR1 and CDR2 sequences are SGHVS and FNYEAQ.